The clone carrying this T cell receptor (beta chain) was seen repeatedly, ten times or more. The sample belongs to a study of T cell repertoires in cytomegalovirus infection. Study-level information: Based on public TCR beta signatures, there were indications of CMV infection and of a matching HLA type.

TCRdb reanalysed the reads using MiXCR and keeps one entry per CDR3 protein. The table lists almost 300,000 distinct CDR3 sequences, approximately 10% of them singletons. Specimen: PBMCs. The clonotype originates from a human donor in good health (CMV status not recorded). Some clones in this sample may be carry-over from other donors' samples.

CDR3 bases: TGCAGTGCTAGAGATCAGGGCAGGCTGAATCAGCCCCAGCATTTT. It encodes CSARDQGRLNQPQHF. This chain joins TRBV20-1 and TRBJ1-5, with D tentatively TRBD1 (5 bases). This CDR3 contains 15 residues. Germline V gene lookup returns CDR1 DFQATT and CDR2 SNEGSKA (reference sequence). V lost 0 bases and J 4 bases, leaving 13 bases between the germline ends.